This T cell receptor (beta chain) was observed in a study of cytomegalovirus exposure and HLA in healthy donors. The CDR3 covers 15 residues. Trimming took off 11 bases at V and 5 bases at J, with 24 bases between the two ends. Germline CDR1 reads ENHRY; CDR2 reads SYGVKD. It was with 60 Vbeta and 13 Jbeta primers that the PCR ran. Produced via immunoSEQ multiplex PCR; TCRdb's table is partial and in-frame only. The sample holds 110,000 or so clones, roughly 13% seen once. Overall study findings and caveats: When the data were analyzed later, several of the most significant clusters appeared to be linked to common viral pathogens. An Asian-associated ancestry cluster reportedly showed fewer N-insertions than the roughly 700-donor mean in a later analysis.

This clone was seen only a few times. Its antigen remains unidentified. The chain employs TRBV10-3 and TRBJ1-2; D not resolved. This clonotype was sampled from a man aged 35 to 55 in good health and CMV-seropositive. Sequenced input: PBMCs. The CDR3 nucleotides read TGTGCCTCCTTAAAACCCGAGGCCCAGCGGTATGGCTACACCTTC. This codes for CASLKPEAQRYGYTF.